This T cell receptor (beta chain) was obtained from a study of blood T cell repertoires in COVID-19. The table came from immunoSEQ multiplex PCR; TCRdb's copy has only in-frame clones and leaves some out. This sample has around 200,000 clones, with 65% to 90% found just once. Germline lookup yields CDR1 SNHLY and CDR2 FYNNEI. The CDR3 has 14 amino acids. The V end was cut by 1 base, the J end by 8 bases, with 14 bases between. In its sample, this clone was seen a few times. The TCR originated in a man aged 80 or over with acute or convalescent COVID-19. Source material: peripheral blood. The V and J genes are TRBV2 and TRBJ1-1, with D unresolved. CDR3: CASSEGAAPGEAFF. In DNA form, the CDR3 reads TGTGCCAGCAGTGAAGGAGCCGCCCCGGGGGAAGCTTTCTTT.